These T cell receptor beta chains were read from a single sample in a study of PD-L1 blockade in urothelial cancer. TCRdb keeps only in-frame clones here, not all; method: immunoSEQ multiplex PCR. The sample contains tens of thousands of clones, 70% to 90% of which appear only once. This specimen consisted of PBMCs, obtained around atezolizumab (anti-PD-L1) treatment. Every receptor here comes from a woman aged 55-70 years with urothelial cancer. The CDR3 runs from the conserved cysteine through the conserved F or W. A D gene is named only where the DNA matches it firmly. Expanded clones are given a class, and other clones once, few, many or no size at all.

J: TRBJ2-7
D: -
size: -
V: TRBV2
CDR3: CASSETPRLGAEQYF
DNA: TGTGCCAGCAGTGAGACCCCCCGGTTGGGAGCCGAGCAGTACTTC

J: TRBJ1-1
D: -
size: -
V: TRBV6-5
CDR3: CASSPEGTVLTEAFF
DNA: TGTGCCAGCAGCCCTGAGGGTACAGTTCTCACTGAAGCTTTCTTT

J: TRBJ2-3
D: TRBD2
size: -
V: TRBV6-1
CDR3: CASCPGGSHTQYF
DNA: TGTGCCAGTTGCCCGGGAGGCTCGCATACGCAGTATTTT

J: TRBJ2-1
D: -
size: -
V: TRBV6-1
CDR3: CASSDREKDRVF
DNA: TGTGCCAGCAGTGACCGAGAAAAAGACAGAGTCTTC

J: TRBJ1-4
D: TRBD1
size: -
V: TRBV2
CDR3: CASLRYRTGASEKLFF
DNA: TGTGCCAGCCTACGATACCGGACAGGGGCGAGTGAAAAACTGTTTTTT

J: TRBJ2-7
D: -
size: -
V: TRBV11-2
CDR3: CASSLGWVTTYEQYF
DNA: TGTGCCAGCAGCTTAGGCTGGGTGACTACCTACGAGCAGTACTTC

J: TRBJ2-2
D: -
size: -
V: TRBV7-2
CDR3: CASSSVAGELFF
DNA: TGTGCCAGCAGCTCGGTTGCCGGGGAGCTGTTTTTT

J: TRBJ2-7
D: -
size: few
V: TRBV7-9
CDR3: CASSFLRSGTYEQYF
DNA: TGTGCCAGCAGCTTTCTCCGTAGCGGAACCTACGAGCAGTACTTC

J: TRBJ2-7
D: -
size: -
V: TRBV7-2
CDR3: CASSQRAGPLRGQYF
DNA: TGTGCCAGCAGCCAGAGAGCGGGTCCCCTGAGGGGGCAGTACTTC

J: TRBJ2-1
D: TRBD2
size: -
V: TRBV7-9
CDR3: CASSPFSGGAGEQFF
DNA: TGTGCCAGCAGCCCTTTTAGCGGGGGGGCCGGTGAGCAGTTCTTC

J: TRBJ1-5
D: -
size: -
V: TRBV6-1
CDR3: CAGRQANSNQPQHF
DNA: TGTGCCGGCAGACAGGCTAATAGCAATCAGCCCCAGCATTTT

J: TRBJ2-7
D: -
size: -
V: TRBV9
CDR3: CASSLFDTPYEQYF
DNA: TGTGCCAGCAGCCTTTTTGACACGCCCTACGAGCAGTACTTC

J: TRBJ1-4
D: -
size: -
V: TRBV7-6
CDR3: CASSPLPRIVAGGTNEKLFF
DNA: TGTGCCAGCAGCCCCCTTCCTCGAATAGTGGCGGGGGGGACTAATGAAAAACTGTTTTTT

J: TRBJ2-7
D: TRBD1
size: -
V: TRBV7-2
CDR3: CASSSAGTGYLYEQYF
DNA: TGTGCCAGCAGCTCGGCTGGGACAGGTTACCTCTACGAGCAGTACTTC

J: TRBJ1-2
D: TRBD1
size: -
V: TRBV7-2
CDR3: CASSLELAGGVLGYGYTF
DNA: TGTGCCAGCAGCTTAGAATTGGCAGGGGGCGTCCTAGGCTATGGCTACACCTTC

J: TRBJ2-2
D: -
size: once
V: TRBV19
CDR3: CASSIAGGNTYAGELFF
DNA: TGTGCCAGTAGTATAGCCGGCGGTAACACTTACGCCGGGGAGCTGTTTTTT

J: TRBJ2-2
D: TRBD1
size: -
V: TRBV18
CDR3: CASSRRGQTGELFF
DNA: TGTGCCAGCTCACGCAGGGGGCAGACCGGGGAGCTGTTTTTT

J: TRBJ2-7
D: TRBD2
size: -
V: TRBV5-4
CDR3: CASSLASGLAVRSYEQYF
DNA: TGTGCCAGCAGCTTGGCCTCGGGACTAGCGGTTAGGTCCTACGAGCAGTACTTC

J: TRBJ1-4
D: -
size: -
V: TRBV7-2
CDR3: CASSLTRLRNEKLFF
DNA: TGTGCCAGCAGCTTAACGAGGTTGCGGAATGAAAAACTGTTTTTT

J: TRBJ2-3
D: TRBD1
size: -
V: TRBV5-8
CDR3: CASSSDTGGRDTQYF
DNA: TGTGCCAGCAGCTCAGATACAGGGGGCAGAGATACGCAGTATTTT

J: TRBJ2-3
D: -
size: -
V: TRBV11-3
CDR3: CASSLVAVLDTQYF
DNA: TGTGCCAGCAGCTTAGTCGCAGTTCTAGATACGCAGTATTTT

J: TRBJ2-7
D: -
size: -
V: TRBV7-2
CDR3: CASSLSGDYEQYF
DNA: TGTGCCAGCAGCTTATCGGGAGACTACGAGCAGTACTTC

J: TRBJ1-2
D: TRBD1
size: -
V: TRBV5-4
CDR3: CASSLRDRDNYGYTF
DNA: TGTGCCAGCAGCTTGCGGGACAGGGATAACTATGGCTACACCTTC

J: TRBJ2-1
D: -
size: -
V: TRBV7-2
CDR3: CASSLGDLPQINEQFF
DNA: TGTGCCAGCAGCTTGGGGGACTTACCACAAATCAATGAGCAGTTCTTC

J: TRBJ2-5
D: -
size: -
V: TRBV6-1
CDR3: CASRELEQYQETQYF
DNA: TGTGCCAGCAGGGAATTGGAACAGTATCAAGAGACCCAGTACTTC

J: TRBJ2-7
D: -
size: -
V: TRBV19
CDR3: CASSKGLDYEQYF
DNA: TGTGCCAGTAGTAAGGGACTGGACTACGAGCAGTACTTC

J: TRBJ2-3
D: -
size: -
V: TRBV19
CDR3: CASSMSGGPDTQYF
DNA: TGTGCCAGTAGTATGTCCGGAGGCCCAGATACGCAGTATTTT

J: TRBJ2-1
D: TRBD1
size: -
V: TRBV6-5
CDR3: CASSYPNRGQNEQFF
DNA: TGTGCCAGCAGTTACCCTAACAGGGGGCAGAATGAGCAGTTCTTC

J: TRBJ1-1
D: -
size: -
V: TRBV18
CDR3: CASSPIQGNTEAFF
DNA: TGTGCCAGCTCACCGATACAGGGCAACACTGAAGCTTTCTTT

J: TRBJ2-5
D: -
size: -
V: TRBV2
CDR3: CASSGGLQETQYF
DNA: TGTGCCAGCAGTGGGGGACTTCAAGAGACCCAGTACTTC

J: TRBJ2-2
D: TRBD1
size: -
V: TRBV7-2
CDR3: CASSFRQGGNTGELFF
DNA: TGTGCCAGCAGCTTCCGACAGGGCGGAAACACCGGGGAGCTGTTTTTT

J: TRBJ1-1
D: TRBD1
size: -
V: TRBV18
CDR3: CASSPPRAGGVNTEAFF
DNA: TGTGCCAGCTCACCACCCAGGGCAGGGGGTGTGAACACTGAAGCTTTCTTT

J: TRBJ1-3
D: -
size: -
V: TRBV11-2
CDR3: CASSFSGSGNTIYF
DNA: TGTGCCAGCAGCTTCTCGGGGTCTGGAAACACCATATATTTT

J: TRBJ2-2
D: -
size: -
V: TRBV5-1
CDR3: CASSSTANTGELFF
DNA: TGCGCCAGCAGCTCGACAGCGAACACCGGGGAGCTGTTTTTT

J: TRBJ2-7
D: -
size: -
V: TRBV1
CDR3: CTSSQPGLASHEQYF
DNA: TGCACCAGCAGCCAGCCGGGACTAGCTTCCCACGAGCAGTACTTC